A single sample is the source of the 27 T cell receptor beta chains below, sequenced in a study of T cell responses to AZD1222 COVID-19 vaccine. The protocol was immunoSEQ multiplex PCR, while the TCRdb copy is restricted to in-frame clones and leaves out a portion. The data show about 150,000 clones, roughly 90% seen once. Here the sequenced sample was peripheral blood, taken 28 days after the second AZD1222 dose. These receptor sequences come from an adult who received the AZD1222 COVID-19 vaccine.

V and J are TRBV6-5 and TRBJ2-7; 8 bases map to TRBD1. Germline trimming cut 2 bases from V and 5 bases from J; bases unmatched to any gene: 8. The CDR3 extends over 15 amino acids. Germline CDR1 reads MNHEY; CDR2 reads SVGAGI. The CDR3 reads CASSYGRTGLNEQYF. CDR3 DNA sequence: TGTGCCAGCAGTTACGGCCGGACAGGGCTCAACGAGCAGTACTTC.

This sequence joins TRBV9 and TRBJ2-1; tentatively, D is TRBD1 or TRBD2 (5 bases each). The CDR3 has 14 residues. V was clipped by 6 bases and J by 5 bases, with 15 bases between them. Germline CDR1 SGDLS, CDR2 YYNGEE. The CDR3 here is CASTSGLADNEQFF. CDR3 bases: TGTGCCAGCACCTCAGGGCTAGCTGACAATGAGCAGTTCTTC.

The CDR3 loop is CASSISGETQYF. The CDR3 DNA follows: TGTGCCAGCAGCATCAGTGGGGAGACCCAGTACTTC. The chain carries TRBV12-1 and TRBJ2-5. TRBV12-1 is shown as a pseudogene. The CDR3 loop spans 12 amino acids.

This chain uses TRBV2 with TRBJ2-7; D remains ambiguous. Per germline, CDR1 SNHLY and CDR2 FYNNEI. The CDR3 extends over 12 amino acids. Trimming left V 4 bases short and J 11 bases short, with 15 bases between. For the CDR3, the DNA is TGTGCCAGCAGTGCGGGTAGGCTGAAGAAGTACTTC. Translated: CASSAGRLKKYF.

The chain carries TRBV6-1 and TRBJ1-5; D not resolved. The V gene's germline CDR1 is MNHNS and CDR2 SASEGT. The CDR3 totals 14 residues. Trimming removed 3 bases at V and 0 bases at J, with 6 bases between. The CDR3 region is CASSEGSSNQPQHF. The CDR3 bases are TGTGCCAGCAGTGAGGGCAGTAGCAATCAGCCCCAGCATTTT.

CDR3 sequence (DNA): TGCGCCAGCAGCTTAGGACAGGGGGTTTACGAGCAGTACTTC. Protein: CASSLGQGVYEQYF. The chain is built from TRBV5-1 and TRBJ2-7, with 10 bases identical to TRBD1. This CDR3 region has 14 residues. Trimming took 2 bases from V and 4 from J; bases not matched to a gene: 3. Germline values: CDR1 SGHRS, CDR2 YFSETQ.

CDR3 region: CASSFPGGIYNEQFF. CDR3 DNA: TGTGCCAGCAGTTTTCCAGGGGGAATCTACAATGAGCAGTTCTTC. The chain recombines TRBV7-9 with TRBJ2-1; 7 bases line up with TRBD1. Germline CDR1 is SEHNR and CDR2 is FQNEAQ (reference sequence). Trimming cost V 6 bases and J 3 bases; bases outside gene matches: 8. This CDR3 has 15 amino acids.

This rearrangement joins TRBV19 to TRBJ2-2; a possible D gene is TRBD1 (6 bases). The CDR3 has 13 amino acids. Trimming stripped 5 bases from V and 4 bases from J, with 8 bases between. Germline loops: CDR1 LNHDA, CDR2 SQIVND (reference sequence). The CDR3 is CASSSTGTGELFF. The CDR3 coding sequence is TGTGCCAGTAGTTCGACAGGCACCGGGGAGCTGTTTTTT.

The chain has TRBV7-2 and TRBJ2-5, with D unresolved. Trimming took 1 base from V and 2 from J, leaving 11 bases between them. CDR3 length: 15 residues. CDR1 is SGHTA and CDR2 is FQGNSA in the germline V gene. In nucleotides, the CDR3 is TGTGCCAGCAGCTTAGGGTCAGGCGTTCAAGAGACCCAGTACTTC. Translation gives CASSLGSGVQETQYF.

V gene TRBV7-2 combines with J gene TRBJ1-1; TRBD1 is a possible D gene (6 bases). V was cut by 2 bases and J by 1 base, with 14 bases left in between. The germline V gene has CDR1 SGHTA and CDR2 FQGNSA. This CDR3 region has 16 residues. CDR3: CASSLNRGQANTEAFF. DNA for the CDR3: TGTGCCAGCAGCTTAAACCGGGGGCAGGCGAACACTGAAGCTTTCTTT. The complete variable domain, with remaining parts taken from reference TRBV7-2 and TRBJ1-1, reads GAGVSQSPSNKVTEKGKDVELRCDPISGHTALYWYRQSLGQGLEFLIYFQGNSAPDKSGLPSDRFSAERTGGSVSTLTIQRTQQEDSAVYLCASSLNRGQANTEAFFGQGTRLTVV.

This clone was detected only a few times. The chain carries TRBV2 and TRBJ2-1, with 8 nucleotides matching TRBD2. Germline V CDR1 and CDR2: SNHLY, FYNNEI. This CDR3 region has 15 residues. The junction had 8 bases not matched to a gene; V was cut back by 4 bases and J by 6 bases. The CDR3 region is CASSVGLAGANEQFF. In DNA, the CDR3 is TGTGCCAGCAGTGTTGGACTAGCCGGGGCCAATGAGCAGTTCTTC.

The CDR3 DNA reads as TGTGCCAGCAGTGAAATTTCCAGGGGGCGATATGGCTACACCTTC. Its translation: CASSEISRGRYGYTF. The chain employs TRBV2 and TRBJ1-2, with 8 bases identical to TRBD1. Trimming took 2 bases from V and 5 from J; bases not matched to a gene: 7. Germline V CDR1 and CDR2: SNHLY, FYNNEI. The CDR3 runs 15 residues.

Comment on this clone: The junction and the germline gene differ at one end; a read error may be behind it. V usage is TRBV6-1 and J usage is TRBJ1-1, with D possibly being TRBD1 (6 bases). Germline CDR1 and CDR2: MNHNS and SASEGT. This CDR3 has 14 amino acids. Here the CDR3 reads CASREGGGLTEAFF. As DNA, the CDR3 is TGTGCCAGCAGGGAAGGAGGGGGGCTCACTGAAGCTTTCTTT.

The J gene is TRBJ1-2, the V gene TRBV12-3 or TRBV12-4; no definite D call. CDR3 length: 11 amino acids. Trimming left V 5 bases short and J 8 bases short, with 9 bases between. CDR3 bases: TGTGCCAGCAGTCGTACCGGAGGCTACACCTTC. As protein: CASSRTGGYTF.

CDR3 DNA sequence: TGTGCCAGCAGCCCCCTTGAGGGGGGAGCCTACGAGCAGTACTTC. It encodes CASSPLEGGAYEQYF. This chain joins TRBV3-1 (or the pseudogene TRBV3-2) and TRBJ2-7; either TRBD1 or TRBD2 may fit D (6 bases each). The CDR3 contains 15 residues. Trimming cost V 4 bases and J 2 bases, with 15 bases left between them. Germline V gene lookup returns CDR1 LGHDT and CDR2 YNNKEL (reference sequence).

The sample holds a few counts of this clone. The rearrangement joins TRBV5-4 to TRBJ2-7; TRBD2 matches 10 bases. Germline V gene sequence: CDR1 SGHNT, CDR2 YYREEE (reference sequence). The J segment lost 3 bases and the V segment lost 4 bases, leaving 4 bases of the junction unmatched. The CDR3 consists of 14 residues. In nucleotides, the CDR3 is TGTGCCAGCAGCCCCGGACTAGCGGTCTACGAGCAGTACTTC. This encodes CASSPGLAVYEQYF.

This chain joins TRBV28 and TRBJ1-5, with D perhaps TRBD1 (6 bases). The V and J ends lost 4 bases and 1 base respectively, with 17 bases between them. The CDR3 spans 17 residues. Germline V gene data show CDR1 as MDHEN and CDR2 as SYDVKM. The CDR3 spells CASSSAGTPLSNQPQHF. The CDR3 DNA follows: TGTGCCAGCAGTTCGGCCGGGACACCACTCAGCAATCAGCCCCAGCATTTT.

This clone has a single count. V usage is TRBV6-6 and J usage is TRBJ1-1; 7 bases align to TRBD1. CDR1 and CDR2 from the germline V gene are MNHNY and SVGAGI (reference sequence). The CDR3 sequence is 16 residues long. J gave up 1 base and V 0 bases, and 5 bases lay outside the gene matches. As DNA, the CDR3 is TGTGCCAGCAGTTACTCGAGGGGGCGTGGGAACACTGAAGCTTTCTTT. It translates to CASSYSRGRGNTEAFF.

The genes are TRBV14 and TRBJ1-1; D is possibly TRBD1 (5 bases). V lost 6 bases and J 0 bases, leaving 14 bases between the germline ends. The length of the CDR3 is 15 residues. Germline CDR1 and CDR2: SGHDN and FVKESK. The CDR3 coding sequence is TGTGCCAGCAGACCTACGGGACTTTTGAACACTGAAGCTTTCTTT. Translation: CASRPTGLLNTEAFF.

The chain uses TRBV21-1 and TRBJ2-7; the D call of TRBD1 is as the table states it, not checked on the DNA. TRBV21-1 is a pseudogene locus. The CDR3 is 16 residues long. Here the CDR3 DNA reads TGTGCCAGCAGCAAAGCGTGGACAGGAAGGCGACGCGAGCAGTACTTC. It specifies CASSKAWTGRRREQYF.

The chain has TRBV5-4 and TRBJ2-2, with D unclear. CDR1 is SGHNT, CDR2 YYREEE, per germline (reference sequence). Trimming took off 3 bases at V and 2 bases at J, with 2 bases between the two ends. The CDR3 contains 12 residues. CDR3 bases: TGTGCCAGCAGCTCTAACACCGGGGAGCTGTTTTTT. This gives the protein CASSSNTGELFF.

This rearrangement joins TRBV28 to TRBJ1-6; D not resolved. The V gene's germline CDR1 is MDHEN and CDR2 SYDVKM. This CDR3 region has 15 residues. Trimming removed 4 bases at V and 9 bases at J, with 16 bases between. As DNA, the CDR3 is TGTGCCAGCAGTTCAAATAAGGGCTGGACTTCACCCCTCCACTTT. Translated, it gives CASSSNKGWTSPLHF.

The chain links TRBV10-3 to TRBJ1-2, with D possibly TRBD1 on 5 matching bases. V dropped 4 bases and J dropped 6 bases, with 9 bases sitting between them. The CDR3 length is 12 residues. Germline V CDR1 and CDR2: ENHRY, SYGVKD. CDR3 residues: CAISVRGDGYTF. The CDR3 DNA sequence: TGTGCCATCAGTGTTCGAGGGGATGGCTACACCTTC.

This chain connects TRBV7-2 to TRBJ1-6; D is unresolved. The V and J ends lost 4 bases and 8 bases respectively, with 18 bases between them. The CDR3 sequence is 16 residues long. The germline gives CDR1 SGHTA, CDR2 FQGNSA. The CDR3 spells CASSSELGRSDSPLHF. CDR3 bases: TGTGCCAGCAGCTCAGAATTGGGGAGGTCTGATTCACCCCTCCACTTT.

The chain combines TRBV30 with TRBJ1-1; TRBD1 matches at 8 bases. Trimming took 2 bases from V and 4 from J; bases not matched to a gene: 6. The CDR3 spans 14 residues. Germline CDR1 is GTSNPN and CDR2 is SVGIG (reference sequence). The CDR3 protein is CAWSFFTGGTEAFF. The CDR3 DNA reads TGTGCCTGGAGTTTTTTCACAGGGGGCACTGAAGCTTTCTTT.

CDR3 sequence reads: CASSIQGVSNQPQHF. The CDR3 DNA sequence: TGTGCCAGTAGTATTCAGGGCGTTAGCAATCAGCCCCAGCATTTT. This sequence joins TRBV19 and TRBJ1-5; a possible D gene is TRBD1 (5 bases). V gave up 3 bases and J gave up 0 bases, with 9 bases separating them. CDR3 length equals 15 residues. CDR1 and CDR2 (germline): LNHDA, SQIVND (reference sequence).

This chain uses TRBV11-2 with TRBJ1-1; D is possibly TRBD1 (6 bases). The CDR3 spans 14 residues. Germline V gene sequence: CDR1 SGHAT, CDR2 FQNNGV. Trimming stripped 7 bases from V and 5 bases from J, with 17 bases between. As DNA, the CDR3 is TGTGCCAGCACGAGTGACAGGCGAGGGACTGAAGCTTTCTTT. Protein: CASTSDRRGTEAFF. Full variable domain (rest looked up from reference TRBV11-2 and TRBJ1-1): EAGVAQSPRYKIIEKRQSVAFWCNPISGHATLYWYQQILGQGPKLLIQFQNNGVVDDSQLPKDRFSAERLKGVDSTLKIQPAKLEDSAVYLCASTSDRRGTEAFFGQGTRLTVV.